This TCR beta chain was retrieved from a study of cytomegalovirus exposure and HLA in healthy donors. A multiplex PCR was run with 60 Vbeta primers and 13 Jbeta primers. Sequencing was performed with immunoSEQ multiplex PCR; in TCRdb, only in-frame clones are kept and a portion is missing. Of 85,000 to 120,000 clones listed, 65% to 80% are singletons. CDR1 and CDR2 from the germline V gene are MRHNA and SNTAGT. Trimming cost V 9 bases and J 10 bases; bases outside gene matches: 19. The CDR3 is 17 residues long. The origin of this receptor is a male donor in good health and CMV-seropositive. The rearrangement links TRBV6-4 to TRBJ2-1; 12 positions agree with TRBD2. The sample was PBMCs. CDR3 protein: CASRDSPGTSGLGEQFF. CDR3 bases: TGTGCCAGTCGCGACAGCCCCGGGACTAGCGGGTTGGGAGAGCAGTTCTTC.